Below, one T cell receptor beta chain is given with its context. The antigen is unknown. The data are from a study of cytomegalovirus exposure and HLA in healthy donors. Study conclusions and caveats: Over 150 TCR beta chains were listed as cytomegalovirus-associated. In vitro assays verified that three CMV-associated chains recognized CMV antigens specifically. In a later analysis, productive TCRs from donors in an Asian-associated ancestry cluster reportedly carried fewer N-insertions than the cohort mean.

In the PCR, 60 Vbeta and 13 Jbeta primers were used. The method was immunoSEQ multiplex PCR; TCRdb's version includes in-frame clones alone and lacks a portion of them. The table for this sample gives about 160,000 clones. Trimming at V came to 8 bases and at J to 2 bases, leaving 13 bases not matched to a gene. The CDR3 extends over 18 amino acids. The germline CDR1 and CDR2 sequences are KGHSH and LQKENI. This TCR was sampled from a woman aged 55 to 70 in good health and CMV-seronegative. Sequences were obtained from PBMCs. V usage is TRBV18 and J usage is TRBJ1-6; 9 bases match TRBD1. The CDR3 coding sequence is TGTGCCAGCGCGGGACAGGGAAGGGTAGACACCTATAATTCACCCCTCCACTTT. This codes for CASAGQGRVDTYNSPLHF.